This TCR beta chain was retrieved from a study of blood T cell repertoires in COVID-19. In the study overall: COVID-19 samples from acute and convalescent phases originated in the United States, Italy and Spain. T cells, B-cell-depleted T cells, or PBMCs provided the cDNA or gDNA that served as material.

Germline V CDR1 and CDR2: MNHEY, SVGEGT. CDR3 size: 14 residues. V was clipped by 5 bases and J by 1 base, with 9 bases between them. Generated by immunoSEQ multiplex PCR, the TCRdb table keeps only in-frame clones and is missing some. The data show roughly 150,000 clones, with around 81% seen just once and about a tenth held by the top ten. The receptor was isolated from a man in his 70s with active or convalescent COVID-19. The specimen was peripheral blood. This chain connects TRBV6-2 or TRBV6-3 to TRBJ1-5; D unclear. The CDR3: CASSEVSSNQPQHF. The DNA for the CDR3 is TGTGCCAGCAGTGAGGTTTCGAGCAATCAGCCCCAGCATTTT.